This T cell receptor (beta chain) was documented in a study of shared clonotypes between healthy human individuals. Study overall: Each donor's CD8 memory used one plate, CD8 naive two, each CD4 subset three.

In its sample, this clone was seen once. Its cognate antigen is unknown. Trimming shortened V by 5 bases and J by 8 bases, and 18 bases separated the two germline ends. The germline V gene has CDR1 MNHEY and CDR2 SVGAGI. The CDR3 consists of 14 residues. Deep was the level at which the assay was run. Sequenced by immunoSEQ multiplex PCR; TCRdb stores in-frame clones only, minus some. The profile shows more than 2 million clones, about 95% of them singletons. Study findings and constraints: Investigators expected sequencing depth to affect clonotype sharing among donors.

Positive CCR7 selection of CD45RO-negative cells yielded the naive CD8 cells, and terminally differentiated effector memory CD45RA+ cells were excluded. Healthy and HIV-negative, the adult donors had no recent acute infections or vaccinations. The chain recombines TRBV6-5 with TRBJ1-1; no firm D call. Source material: naive CD8+ T cells sorted from blood. This TCR came from a young man in good health. The CDR3 region is CASSTIGSLGEAFF. DNA for the CDR3: TGTGCCAGCAGTACAATAGGCTCCCTCGGCGAAGCTTTCTTT.